This T cell receptor (beta chain) is drawn from a study of blood T cell repertoires in COVID-19 (dated by TCRdb to about 2020). For the study in its entirety: Samples covering the acute and convalescent phases of COVID-19 were provided by collaborators in the United States, Italy and Spain. The sample metadata nearly always contained a de-identified subject ID, COVID-19 status, age in years and sex. The samples were drawn from the first 160 participants of the ongoing ImmuneRACE study and from 1,254 subjects provided by 6 global collaborators. Subjects who had been exposed to COVID-19, were actively infected with it, or had recovered from it provided the deeply sampled blood TCRbeta repertoires that made up the dataset. Where available, HLA class I and class II types were obtained from metadata supplied by the sample provider rather than from assay-based typing. The prospective study material was composed of cDNA or gDNA derived from T cells, B-cell-depleted T cells, or PBMCs. The repertoires were made available in a free public database intended to serve as a resource for research on the immune response to SARS-CoV-2.

A second Seattle source provided samples from volunteer blood donors who had recovered from COVID-19. The collaborating institutions used their own protocols to collect whole blood in K2EDTA tubes. For TCRbeta analysis, collaborators shipped samples as frozen whole blood, isolated PBMCs, or DNA extracted from either of those sample types. This clone occurred a few times. Its antigen is still unknown. Per-base qualities were not stored, and no clone one base away is much larger. The CDR3 sequence holds 15 residues, the cysteine and phenylalanine included. CDR3 DNA only is kept here, 45 bases in frame from base 1. Reading the germline V gene (reference sequence) gives CDR1 SGHKS and CDR2 YYEKEE. Trimming takes 4 bases from V and 4 bases from J, and the germline ends sit 15 bases apart. The immunoSEQ Assay, a bias-controlled multiplex PCR, was used to amplify TCRbeta CDR3 regions from genomic DNA. The source study handled its data this way. Nucleated cell counts per sample were estimated from amplification of reference gene primers within the assay. To quantify the absolute abundance of each unique TCRbeta CDR3 rearrangement, sequence reads were collapsed and filtered. For each sample, productive Simpson clonality was calculated as the square root of Simpson's diversity index across productive rearrangements. TCRdb re-hosts the immuneACCESS table, in-frame sequences only. Its copies lack some clones; in the studies checked, an unresolved V gene accounts for under half of them, and the cause for the rest is not known. V and J calls and clone size come straight from that table; D and trimming were deduced from the DNA. The sample contains under 250,000 clones, about 85% of them found a single time. Approximately 5.1% of the sample is in the top ten clones.

Overall study results and their limits: How much clinical and demographic metadata was included differed by source and by participant, and the metadata was provided uncurated.

Here the chain combines TRBV5-5 and TRBJ1-3; a confident D gene designation cannot be given. This sequence originates from an older woman who had recovered from COVID-19. Sequencing was done on a sample of peripheral blood. Here the CDR3 is given as CASSPVSGSGNTIYF. The DNA sequence is given as TGTGCCAGCAGCCCAGTGTCGGGGTCCGGAAACACCATATATTTT.